Listed below are T cell receptor beta chains from one sample, sequenced in a study of blood T cell repertoires in COVID-19. Data came from immunoSEQ multiplex PCR; TCRdb stores just in-frame clones and leaves some out. The sample includes about 160,000 clones, about 90% seen only once; the top ten take 4.8%. Specimen: peripheral blood. The receptors originated from a man aged 25-45 years with COVID-19, enrolled during active disease. The CDR3 runs from the conserved cysteine through the conserved F or W. D genes are given only for firm matches. Not every row has a clone size; where given, it reads once, few, many or a size class.

clone_size	d_call	cdr3_length	j_call	v_call	cdr3_nt	cdr3_aa
NA	TRBD1	14	TRBJ1-6	TRBV19	TGTGCCAGTAGTATCGGGACAGGGGCCTCACCCCTCCACTTT	CASSIGTGASPLHF
once	NA	18	TRBJ1-4	TRBV4-1	TGCGCCAGCAGCCAAGATTCCACAGGAACGACAACTAATGAAAAACTGTTTTTT	CASSQDSTGTTTNEKLFF
NA	TRBD1	14	TRBJ1-1	TRBV30	TGTGCCTGGAGTCAGGGGGCGAGGTTCACTGAAGCTTTCTTT	CAWSQGARFTEAFF
once	NA	16	TRBJ2-7	TRBV23-1	TGCGCCAGCAGTCAATCCCGTCGGGGGAACCCTAGCGAGCAGTACTTC	CASSQSRRGNPSEQYF
NA	NA	13	TRBJ1-5	TRBV7-9	TGTGCCAGCAGCTTAGCCGGTTTTCAGCCCCAGCATTTT	CASSLAGFQPQHF
once	NA	15	TRBJ1-2	TRBV4-2	TGTGCCAGCAGCCAAGTTTTCCAGGGGAACTATGGCTACACCTTC	CASSQVFQGNYGYTF
NA	TRBD2	16	TRBJ2-1	TRBV10-3	TGTGCCATCAGTGATACTAGCGGGAGACTCCACAATGAGCAGTTCTTC	CAISDTSGRLHNEQFF
NA	NA	14	TRBJ2-7	TRBV5-6	TGTGCCAGCAGCTCCTTTGTCCCAGATTACGAGCAGTACTTC	CASSSFVPDYEQYF
NA	TRBD1	13	TRBJ1-2	TRBV7-2	TGTGCCAGCAGCCCCGACAGGGCTAGAGGCTACACCTTC	CASSPDRARGYTF
NA	TRBD1	13	TRBJ1-4	TRBV5-1	TGCGCCAGCAGCTGGGACAGGACAGAAAAACTGTTTTTT	CASSWDRTEKLFF
NA	NA	14	TRBJ2-2	TRBV5-1	TGCGCCAGCAGCCAGCGAGTGGCGAGCGGGGAGCTGTTTTTT	CASSQRVASGELFF
NA	NA	13	TRBJ1-5	TRBV19	TGTGCCAGTAGTGATTTAGTCAATCAGCCCCAGCATTTT	CASSDLVNQPQHF
once	NA	16	TRBJ1-3	TRBV24-1	TGTGCCACCAGTGACCTGTTGACAGGCGATGGAAACACCATATATTTT	CATSDLLTGDGNTIYF
NA	TRBD1	16	TRBJ2-4	TRBV5-4	TGTGCCAGCAGCTCCTACAGGGGGAACGCCGGAAACATTCAGTACTTC	CASSSYRGNAGNIQYF
NA	NA	13	TRBJ2-7	TRBV9	TGTGCCAGCAGCCTCCGGGACACCTACGAGCAGTACTTC	CASSLRDTYEQYF
few	TRBD1	17	TRBJ1-2	TRBV4-3	TGCGCCAGCAGCCAAGATTGGTCCCCGGACAGGGACTATGGCTACACCTTC	CASSQDWSPDRDYGYTF
NA	NA	14	TRBJ1-1	TRBV6-5	TGTGCCAGCAGCCCCAGGGTTTTCTCCTATGAAGCTTTCTTT	CASSPRVFSYEAFF
NA	TRBD1	13	TRBJ1-2	TRBV5-1	TGCGCCAGCAGCTCGACAGGGTACTATGGCTACACCTTC	CASSSTGYYGYTF
NA	TRBD1	14	TRBJ2-5	TRBV5-6	TGTGCCAGCAGCCAGGACAGGGTACAAGAGACCCAGTACTTC	CASSQDRVQETQYF
NA	TRBD1	14	TRBJ1-6	TRBV18	TGTGCCAGCTCACGCGACAGGGGTGATTCACCCCTCCACTTT	CASSRDRGDSPLHF
NA	NA	15	TRBJ1-2	TRBV6-5	TGTGCCAGCAGTTACGCGGGGGGGCAGACCTATGGCTACACCTTC	CASSYAGGQTYGYTF
few	NA	10	TRBJ2-2	TRBV28	TGTGCCAGCGGCCGCGGGGAGCTGTTTTTT	CASGRGELFF
NA	NA	16	TRBJ1-2	TRBV6-2/TRBV6-3	TGTGCCAGCAGTTACTCCCTACTCGGAGTGGAGTATGGCTACACCTTC	CASSYSLLGVEYGYTF
NA	NA	21	TRBJ2-6	TRBV13	TGTGCCAGCAGCTCGACGTCAGGTTGGGCCCCCATAAGCTCTGGGGCCAACGTCCTGACTTTC	CASSSTSGWAPISSGANVLTF
once	NA	11	TRBJ1-1	TRBV2	TGTGCCAGCGCAGGGGACACTGAAGCTTTCTTT	CASAGDTEAFF
NA	TRBD1	14	TRBJ2-1	TRBV5-1	TGCGCCAGCAGCCCGGGACAGATCATCAATGAGCAGTTCTTC	CASSPGQIINEQFF
NA	NA	15	TRBJ1-4	TRBV27	TGTGCCAGCAGTTTAGCGTGGACAGCGGGGGGAAAACTGTTTTTT	CASSLAWTAGGKLFF
NA	TRBD2	13	TRBJ2-1	TRBV28	TGTGCCAGCAGTTTATATCGGGAGGCTGAGCAGTTCTTC	CASSLYREAEQFF
NA	NA	15	TRBJ2-7	TRBV5-1	TGCGCCAGCAGCTTTACGGGGGATGGGCTCTACGAGCAGTACTTC	CASSFTGDGLYEQYF
NA	NA	13	TRBJ1-1	TRBV29-1	TGCAGCGTTAACAGGGAAAGGGGTACTGAAGCTTTCTTT	CSVNRERGTEAFF
NA	TRBD1	15	TRBJ1-5	TRBV19	TGTGCCAGTAACCACCCGACAGGGGGGCATCAGCCCCAGCATTTT	CASNHPTGGHQPQHF
NA	NA	15	TRBJ1-1	TRBV15	TGTGCCACCAGCAGAGATCCCTCAGTGAACACTGAAGCTTTCTTT	CATSRDPSVNTEAFF
NA	TRBD1	14	TRBJ1-4	TRBV27	TGTGCCAGCAGTCGGACAGGGGGGAATGAAAAACTGTTTTTT	CASSRTGGNEKLFF
NA	NA	16	TRBJ2-2	TRBV24-1	TGTGCCACCAGGGGTACGGAGGGACCGAACACCGGGGAGCTGTTTTTT	CATRGTEGPNTGELFF
NA	NA	17	TRBJ2-1	TRBV21-1	TGTGCCAGCAGCAAAAGCGTCAGGGGGGACTCCTACAATGAGCAGTTCTTC	CASSKSVRGDSYNEQFF
once	NA	15	TRBJ1-5	TRBV15	TGTGCCACCAGCAGAGATCAAAATAGCAATCAGCCCCAGCATTTT	CATSRDQNSNQPQHF
NA	TRBD2	13	TRBJ2-4	TRBV29-1	TGCAGCGTGTGGGGGGGGATAAGTAACATTCAGTACTTC	CSVWGGISNIQYF
NA	TRBD1	14	TRBJ2-7	TRBV5-4	TGTGCCAGCAGCTTTTCGGGACAGGGCTACGAGCAGTACTTC	CASSFSGQGYEQYF
NA	NA	15	TRBJ2-6	TRBV15	TGTGCCACCAGCAGAGGGCAGAGGAAAGCCAACGTCCTGACTTTC	CATSRGQRKANVLTF
NA	NA	16	TRBJ1-6	TRBV18	TGTGCCAGCTCACCAAATGCAGGAATTTATAATTCACCCCTCCACTTT	CASSPNAGIYNSPLHF